This TCR beta chain is from a study of identifying expanded T cells in peripheral blood (dated by TCRdb to about 2019). With respect to the entire study: Technical replicates were generated by sequencing separate aliquots of the same genomic DNA pool, and four replicates were compared pairwise. Findings and caveats that apply to the study as a whole: Across all healthy-donor time intervals, the beta-binomial model significantly cut both the number of clones called differentially abundant and the false-positive rate. The authors expected that over much longer intervals, such as months to years, biological variance in healthy repertoires might increase even further. Across all healthy donors, variance in clone template counts between approximately two-week samples was found to increase significantly with total template count. Between technical replicates the binomial model flagged approximately 1.2 differentially abundant clones, whereas over approximately two weeks the binomial model flagged about 15 and over four weeks about 19.

The immunoSEQ Assay, which uses bias-controlled multiplex PCR amplification of genomic DNA, was used to profile TCRbeta CDR3 regions. In the authors' own workflow: The absolute abundance of each unique TCRbeta CDR3 region was quantified after sequences were collapsed and filtered. Two models were used to test differential abundance: a binomial model (Fisher-equivalent) and a beta-binomial model that adds time-dependent variance fitted from healthy donors. Clones with fewer than 5 combined templates were removed, and a clone was called differentially abundant if the clone's Benjamini-Hochberg FDR was below 0.01. In the beta-binomial model, variance was expressed as a function of the total template count across the two samples, in the form v = (b*log(k)+a)^2. TCRdb obtained this table from immuneACCESS and retained in-frame rearrangements with V and J assigned. These tables miss some clones; where compared with another copy, unresolved V genes account for less than half of the shortfall, and the remainder is unexplained. The V and J calls and clone size are taken from that table; D and trimming were inferred from the DNA. The sample table lists roughly 90,000 clones, 70% to 90% of them with a count of one. The ten largest account for 4.5% of the sample.

The CDR3 runs 12 amino acids, cysteine and phenylalanine included. Here the CDR3 DNA is all that survives: 36 bases in frame from base 1. At the junction V is shortened by 7 bases and J by 4 bases, with 8 bases in between. As encoded in the germline V gene, CDR1 is MNHNS while CDR2 is SASEGT. During the collection period, no immune events, such as infections, were documented for the healthy donors. Healthy-donor blood repertoires served as a training cohort to calibrate time-dependent variance in a beta-binomial model of T-cell clone differential abundance. The training cohort was composed of approximately ten healthy donors, 3 female and 7 male. On average the donors were around 41 years old, and their ages spanned roughly 29 to 64 years. Whole blood was collected from each healthy donor at three time points spaced two weeks apart and obtained from a commercial supplier. Genomic DNA was extracted from unsorted whole blood for immunosequencing.

This clone was counted once. Its antigen is currently not known. Base qualities are not provided; no much larger clone lies one nucleotide away. Sequenced sample: blood. Here the chain combines TRBV6-1 and TRBJ1-5; the D gene lacks a confident call. The TCR originated in a person aged 18 to 75 in good health. The CDR3 reads as follows: CASMHGNQPQHF. The nucleotides are TGTGCCAGCATGCACGGGAATCAGCCCCAGCATTTT.